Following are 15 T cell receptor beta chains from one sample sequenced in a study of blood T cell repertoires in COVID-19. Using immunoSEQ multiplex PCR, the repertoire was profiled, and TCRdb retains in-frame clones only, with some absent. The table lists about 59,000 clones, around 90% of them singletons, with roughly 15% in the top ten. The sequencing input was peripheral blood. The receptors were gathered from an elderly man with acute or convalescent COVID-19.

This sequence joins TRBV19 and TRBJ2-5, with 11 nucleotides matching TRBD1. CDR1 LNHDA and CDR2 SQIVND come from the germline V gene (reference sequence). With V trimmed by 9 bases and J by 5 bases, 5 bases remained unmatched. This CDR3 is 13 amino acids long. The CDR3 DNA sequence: TGTGCCAGCGGGGACAGGGGGAGGGAGACCCAGTACTTC. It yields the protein CASGDRGRETQYF.

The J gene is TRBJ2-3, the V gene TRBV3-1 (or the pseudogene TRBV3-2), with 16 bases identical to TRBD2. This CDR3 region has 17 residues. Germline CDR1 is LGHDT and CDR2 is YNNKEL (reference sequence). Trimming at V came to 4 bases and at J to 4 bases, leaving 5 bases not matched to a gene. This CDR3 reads CASSLGLAGGFADTQYF. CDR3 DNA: TGTGCCAGCAGCCTGGGACTAGCGGGGGGGTTCGCAGATACGCAGTATTTT.

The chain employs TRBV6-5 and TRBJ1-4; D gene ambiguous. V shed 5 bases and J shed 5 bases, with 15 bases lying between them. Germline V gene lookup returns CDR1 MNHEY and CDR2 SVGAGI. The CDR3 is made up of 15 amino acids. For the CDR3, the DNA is TGTGCCAGCAGTCCCCGGACTGGAGGCAATGAAAAACTGTTTTTT. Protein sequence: CASSPRTGGNEKLFF.

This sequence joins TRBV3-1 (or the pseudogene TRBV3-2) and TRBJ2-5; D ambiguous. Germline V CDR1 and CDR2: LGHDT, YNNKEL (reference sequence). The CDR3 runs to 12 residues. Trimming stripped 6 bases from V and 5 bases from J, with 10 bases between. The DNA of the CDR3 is TGTGCCAGCAGTGCTAGTGGGGAGACCCAGTACTTC. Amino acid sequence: CASSASGETQYF.

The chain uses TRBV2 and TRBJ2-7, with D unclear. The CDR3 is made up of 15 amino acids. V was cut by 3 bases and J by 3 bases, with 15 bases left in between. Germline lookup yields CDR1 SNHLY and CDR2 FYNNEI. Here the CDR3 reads CASSEPRHRVYEQYF. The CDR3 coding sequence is TGTGCCAGCAGTGAGCCTCGACATCGCGTCTACGAGCAGTACTTC.

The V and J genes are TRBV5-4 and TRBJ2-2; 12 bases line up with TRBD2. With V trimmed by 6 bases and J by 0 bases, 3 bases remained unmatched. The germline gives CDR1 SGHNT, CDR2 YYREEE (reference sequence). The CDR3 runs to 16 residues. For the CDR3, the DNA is TGTGCCAGCAAGACTAGCGGGGGCTCGAACACCGGGGAGCTGTTTTTT. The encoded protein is CASKTSGGSNTGELFF.

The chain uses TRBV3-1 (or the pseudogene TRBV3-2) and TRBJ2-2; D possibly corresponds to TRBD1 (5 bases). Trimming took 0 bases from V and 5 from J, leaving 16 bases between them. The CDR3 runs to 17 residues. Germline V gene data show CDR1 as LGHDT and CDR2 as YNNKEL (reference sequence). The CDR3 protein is CASSQDKGQGWTGELFF. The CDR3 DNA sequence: TGTGCCAGCAGCCAAGATAAAGGCCAGGGATGGACCGGGGAGCTGTTTTTT.

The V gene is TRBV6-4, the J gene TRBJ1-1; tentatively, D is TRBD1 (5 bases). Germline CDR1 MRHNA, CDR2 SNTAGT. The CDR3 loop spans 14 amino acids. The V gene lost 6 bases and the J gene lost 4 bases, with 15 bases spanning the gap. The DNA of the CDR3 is TGTGCCAGCAGCGCCGACAGATCAACCACTGAAGCTTTCTTT. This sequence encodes CASSADRSTTEAFF.

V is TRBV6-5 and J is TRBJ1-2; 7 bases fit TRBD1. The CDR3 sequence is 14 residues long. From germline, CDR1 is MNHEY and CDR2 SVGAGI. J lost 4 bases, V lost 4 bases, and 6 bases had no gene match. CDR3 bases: TGTGCCAGCAGTTCTGACAGGGTAGGCTATGGCTACACCTTC. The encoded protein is CASSSDRVGYGYTF.

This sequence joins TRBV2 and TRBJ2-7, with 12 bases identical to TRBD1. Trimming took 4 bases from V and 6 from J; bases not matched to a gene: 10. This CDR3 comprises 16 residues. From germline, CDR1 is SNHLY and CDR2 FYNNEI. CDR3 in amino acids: CASSAAGQGAAGEQYF. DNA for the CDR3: TGTGCCAGCAGTGCGGCGGGACAGGGGGCCGCCGGCGAGCAGTACTTC.

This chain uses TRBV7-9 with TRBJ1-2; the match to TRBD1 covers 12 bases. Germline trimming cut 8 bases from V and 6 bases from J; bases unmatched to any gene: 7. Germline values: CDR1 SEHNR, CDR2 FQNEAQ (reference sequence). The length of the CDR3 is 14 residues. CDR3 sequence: CASGGQGARNGYTF. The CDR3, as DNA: TGTGCCAGCGGGGGACAGGGGGCTAGGAATGGCTACACCTTC.

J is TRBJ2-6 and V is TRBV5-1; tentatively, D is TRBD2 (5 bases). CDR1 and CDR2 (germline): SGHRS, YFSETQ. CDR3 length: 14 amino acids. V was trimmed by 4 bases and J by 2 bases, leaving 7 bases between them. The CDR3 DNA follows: TGCGCCAGCAGCGTGCGGGCTGGGGCCAACGTCCTGACTTTC. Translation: CASSVRAGANVLTF.

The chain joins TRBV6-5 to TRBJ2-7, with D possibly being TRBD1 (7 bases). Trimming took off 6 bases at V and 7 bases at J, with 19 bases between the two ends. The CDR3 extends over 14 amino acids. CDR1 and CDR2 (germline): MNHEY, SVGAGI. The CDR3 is CASSEGQSAGEQYF. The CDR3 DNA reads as TGTGCCAGCAGCGAGGGACAGAGCGCGGGGGAGCAGTACTTC.

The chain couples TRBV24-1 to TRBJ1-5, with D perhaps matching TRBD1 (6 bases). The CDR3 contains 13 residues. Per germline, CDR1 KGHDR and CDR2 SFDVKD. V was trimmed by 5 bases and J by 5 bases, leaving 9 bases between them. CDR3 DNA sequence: TGTGCCACCAGTGCCAGGGGCCATCAGCCCCAGCATTTT. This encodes CATSARGHQPQHF.

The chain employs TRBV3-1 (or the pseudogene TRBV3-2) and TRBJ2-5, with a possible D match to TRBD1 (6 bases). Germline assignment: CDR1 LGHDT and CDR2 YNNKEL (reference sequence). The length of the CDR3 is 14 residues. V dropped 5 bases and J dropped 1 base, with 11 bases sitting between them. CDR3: CASSFRTVQETQYF. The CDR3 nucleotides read TGTGCCAGCAGCTTTCGGACAGTCCAAGAGACCCAGTACTTC.